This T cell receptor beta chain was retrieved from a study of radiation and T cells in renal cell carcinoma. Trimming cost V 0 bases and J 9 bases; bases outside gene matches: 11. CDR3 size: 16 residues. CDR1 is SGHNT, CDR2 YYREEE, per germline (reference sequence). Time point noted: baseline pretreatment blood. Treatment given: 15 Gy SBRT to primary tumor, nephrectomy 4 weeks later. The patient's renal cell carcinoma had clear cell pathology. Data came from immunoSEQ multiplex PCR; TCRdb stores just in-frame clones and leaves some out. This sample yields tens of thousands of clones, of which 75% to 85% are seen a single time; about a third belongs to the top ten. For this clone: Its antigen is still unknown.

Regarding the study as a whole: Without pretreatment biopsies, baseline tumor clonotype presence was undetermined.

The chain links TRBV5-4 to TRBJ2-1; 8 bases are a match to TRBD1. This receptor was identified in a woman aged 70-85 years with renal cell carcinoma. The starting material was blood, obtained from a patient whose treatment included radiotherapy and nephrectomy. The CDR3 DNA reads TGTGCCAGCAGCTTGGCCGAGACAGGGGTACGAGGTGAGCAGTTCTTC. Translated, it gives CASSLAETGVRGEQFF.